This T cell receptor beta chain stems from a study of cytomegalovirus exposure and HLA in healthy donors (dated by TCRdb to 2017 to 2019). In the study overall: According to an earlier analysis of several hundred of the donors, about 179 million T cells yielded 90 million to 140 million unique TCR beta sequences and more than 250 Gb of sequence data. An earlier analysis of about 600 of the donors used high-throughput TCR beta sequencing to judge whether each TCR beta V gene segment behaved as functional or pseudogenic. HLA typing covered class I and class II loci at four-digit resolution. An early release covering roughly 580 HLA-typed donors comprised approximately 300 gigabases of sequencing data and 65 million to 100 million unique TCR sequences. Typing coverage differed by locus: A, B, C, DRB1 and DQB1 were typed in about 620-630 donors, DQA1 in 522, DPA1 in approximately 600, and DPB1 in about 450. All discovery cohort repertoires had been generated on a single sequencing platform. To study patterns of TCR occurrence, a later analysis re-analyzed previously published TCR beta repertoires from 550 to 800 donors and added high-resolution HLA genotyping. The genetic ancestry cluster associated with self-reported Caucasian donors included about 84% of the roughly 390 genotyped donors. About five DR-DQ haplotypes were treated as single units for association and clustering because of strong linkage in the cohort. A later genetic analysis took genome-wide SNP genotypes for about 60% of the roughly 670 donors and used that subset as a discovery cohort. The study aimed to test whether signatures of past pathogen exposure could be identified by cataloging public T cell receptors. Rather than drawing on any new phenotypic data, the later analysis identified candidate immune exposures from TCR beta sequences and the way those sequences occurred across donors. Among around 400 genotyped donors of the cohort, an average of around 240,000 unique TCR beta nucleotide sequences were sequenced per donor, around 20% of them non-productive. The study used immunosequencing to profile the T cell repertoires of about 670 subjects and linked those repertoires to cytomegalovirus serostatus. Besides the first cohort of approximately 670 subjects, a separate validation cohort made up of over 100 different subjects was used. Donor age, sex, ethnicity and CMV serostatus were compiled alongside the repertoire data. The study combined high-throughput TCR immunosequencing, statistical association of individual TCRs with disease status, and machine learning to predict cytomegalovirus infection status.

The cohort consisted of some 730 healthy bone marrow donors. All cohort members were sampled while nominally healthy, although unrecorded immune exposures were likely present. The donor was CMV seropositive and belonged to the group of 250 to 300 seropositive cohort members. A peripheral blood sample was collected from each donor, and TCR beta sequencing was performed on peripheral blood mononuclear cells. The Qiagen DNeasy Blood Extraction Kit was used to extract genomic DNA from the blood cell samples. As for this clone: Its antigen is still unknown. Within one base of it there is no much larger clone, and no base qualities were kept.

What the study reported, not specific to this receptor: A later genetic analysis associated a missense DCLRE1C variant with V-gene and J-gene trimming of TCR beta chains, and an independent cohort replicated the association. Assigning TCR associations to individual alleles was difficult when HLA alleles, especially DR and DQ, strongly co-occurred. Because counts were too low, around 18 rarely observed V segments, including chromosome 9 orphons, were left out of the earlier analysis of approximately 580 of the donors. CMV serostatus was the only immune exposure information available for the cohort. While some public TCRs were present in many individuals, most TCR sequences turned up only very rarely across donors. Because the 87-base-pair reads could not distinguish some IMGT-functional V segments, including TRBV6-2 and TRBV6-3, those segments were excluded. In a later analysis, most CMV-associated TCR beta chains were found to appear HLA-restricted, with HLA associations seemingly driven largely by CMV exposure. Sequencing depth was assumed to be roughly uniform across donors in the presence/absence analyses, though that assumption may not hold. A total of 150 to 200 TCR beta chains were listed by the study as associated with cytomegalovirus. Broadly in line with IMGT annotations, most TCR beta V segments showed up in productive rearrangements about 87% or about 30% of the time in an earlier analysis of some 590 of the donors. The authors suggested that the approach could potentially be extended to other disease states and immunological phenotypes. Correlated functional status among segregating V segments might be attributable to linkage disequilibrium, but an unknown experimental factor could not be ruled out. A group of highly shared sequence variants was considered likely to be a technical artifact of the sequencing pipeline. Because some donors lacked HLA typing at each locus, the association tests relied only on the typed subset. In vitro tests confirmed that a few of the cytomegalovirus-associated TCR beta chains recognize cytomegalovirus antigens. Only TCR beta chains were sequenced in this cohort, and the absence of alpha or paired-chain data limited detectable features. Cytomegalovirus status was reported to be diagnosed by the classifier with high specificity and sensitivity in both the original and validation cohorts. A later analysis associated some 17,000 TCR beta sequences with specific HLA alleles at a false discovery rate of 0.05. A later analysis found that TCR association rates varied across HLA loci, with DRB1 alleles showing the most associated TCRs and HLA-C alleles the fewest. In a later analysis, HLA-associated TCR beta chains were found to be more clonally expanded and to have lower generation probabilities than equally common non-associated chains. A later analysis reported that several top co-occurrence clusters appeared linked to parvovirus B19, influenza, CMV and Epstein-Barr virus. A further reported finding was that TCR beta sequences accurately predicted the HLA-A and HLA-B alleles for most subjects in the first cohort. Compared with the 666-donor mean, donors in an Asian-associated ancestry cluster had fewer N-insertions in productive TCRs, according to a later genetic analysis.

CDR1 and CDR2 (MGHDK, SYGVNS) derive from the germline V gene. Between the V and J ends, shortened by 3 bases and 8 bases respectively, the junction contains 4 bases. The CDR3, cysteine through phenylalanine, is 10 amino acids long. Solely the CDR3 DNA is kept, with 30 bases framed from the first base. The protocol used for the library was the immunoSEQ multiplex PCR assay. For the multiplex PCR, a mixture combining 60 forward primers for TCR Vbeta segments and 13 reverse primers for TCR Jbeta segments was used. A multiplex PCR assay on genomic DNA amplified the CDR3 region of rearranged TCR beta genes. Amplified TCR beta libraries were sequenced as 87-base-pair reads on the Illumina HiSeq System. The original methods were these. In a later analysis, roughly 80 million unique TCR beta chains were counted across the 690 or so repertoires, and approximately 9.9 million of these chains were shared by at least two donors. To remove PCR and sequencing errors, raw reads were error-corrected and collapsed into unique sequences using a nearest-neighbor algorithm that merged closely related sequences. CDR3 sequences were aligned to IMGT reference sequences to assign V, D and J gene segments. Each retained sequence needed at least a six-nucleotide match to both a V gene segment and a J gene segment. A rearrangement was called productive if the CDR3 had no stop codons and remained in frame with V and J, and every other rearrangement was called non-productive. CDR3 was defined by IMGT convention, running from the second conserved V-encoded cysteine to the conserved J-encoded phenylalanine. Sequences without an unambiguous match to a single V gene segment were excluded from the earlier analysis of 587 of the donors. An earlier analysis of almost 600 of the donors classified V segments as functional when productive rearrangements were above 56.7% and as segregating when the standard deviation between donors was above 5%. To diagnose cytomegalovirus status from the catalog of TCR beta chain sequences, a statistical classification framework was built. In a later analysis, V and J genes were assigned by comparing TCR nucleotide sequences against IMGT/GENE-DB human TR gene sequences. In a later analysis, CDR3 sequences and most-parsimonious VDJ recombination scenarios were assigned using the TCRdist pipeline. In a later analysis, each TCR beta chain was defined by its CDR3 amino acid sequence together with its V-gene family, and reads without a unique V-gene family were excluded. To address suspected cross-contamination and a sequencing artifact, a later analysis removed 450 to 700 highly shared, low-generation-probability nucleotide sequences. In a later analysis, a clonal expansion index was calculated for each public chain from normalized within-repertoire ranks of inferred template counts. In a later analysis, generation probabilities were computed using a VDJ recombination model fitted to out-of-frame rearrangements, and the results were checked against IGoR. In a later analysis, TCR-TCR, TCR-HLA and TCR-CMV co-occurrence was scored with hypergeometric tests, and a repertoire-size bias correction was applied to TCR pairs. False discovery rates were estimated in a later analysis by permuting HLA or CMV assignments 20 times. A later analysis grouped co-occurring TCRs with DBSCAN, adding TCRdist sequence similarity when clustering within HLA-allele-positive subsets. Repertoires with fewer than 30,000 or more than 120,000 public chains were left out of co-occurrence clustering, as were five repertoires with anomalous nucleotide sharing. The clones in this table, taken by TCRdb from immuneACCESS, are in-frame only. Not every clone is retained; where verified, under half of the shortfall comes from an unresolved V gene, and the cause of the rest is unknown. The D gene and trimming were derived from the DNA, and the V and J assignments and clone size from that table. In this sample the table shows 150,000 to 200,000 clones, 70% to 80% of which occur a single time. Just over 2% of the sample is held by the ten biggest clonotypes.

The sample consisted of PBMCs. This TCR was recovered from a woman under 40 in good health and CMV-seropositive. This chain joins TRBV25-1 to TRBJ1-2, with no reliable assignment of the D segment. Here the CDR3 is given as CASSDVGYTF. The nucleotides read TGTGCCAGCAGTGACGTCGGCTACACCTTC.